The clone carrying this T cell receptor beta chain appeared once. The protocol was immunoSEQ multiplex PCR, while the TCRdb copy is restricted to in-frame clones and leaves out a portion. This table holds roughly 350,000 clones, 88% found once. This sample stems from a study of blood T cell repertoires in COVID-19. A Seattle source enrolled patients during active infection and followed them longitudinally. The sample consisted of peripheral blood. The origin of this receptor is a woman between 70 and 85 years old with COVID-19, enrolled during active disease.

DNA for the CDR3: TGTGCCAGCAGACCTGGACAGGGTAGTATAGATTCACCCCTCCACTTT. Translated: CASRPGQGSIDSPLHF. The chain is built from TRBV7-9 and TRBJ1-6, with 8 positions matching TRBD1. The length of the CDR3 is 16 residues. With V trimmed by 6 bases and J by 8 bases, 12 bases remained unmatched. Germline V lookup: CDR1 SEHNR, CDR2 FQNEAQ (reference sequence).